This TCR beta chain was sequenced in a study of control samples from healthy donors and cancer patients (TCRdb year 2020). Trimming removed 1 base from V and 2 bases from J; the gene matches leave 0 bases unexplained. The germline V gene supplies CDR1 MGHRA and CDR2 YSYEKL. The CDR3 numbers 15 residues from cysteine through phenylalanine. Of the read, only the CDR3 DNA is kept; its 45 bases are in frame from base 1. Receptor amplification or capture employed the immunoSEQ multiplex PCR assay. In TCRdb, the immuneACCESS table is reduced to in-frame sequences with V and J assigned. These tables do not hold every clone; where another copy was compared, an unresolved V gene accounts for under half, and the others remain unexplained. The sample table lists approximately 160,000 clones, 80% to 95% of them with a count of one. The ten largest clones add up to approximately 0.7% of the sample. Only a few counts were recorded for this clone. No cognate antigen has been identified for it. The input lacks base qualities; no much larger clone sits a single base away.

The receptor chain draws on TRBV4-1 and TRBJ1-5, with TRBD1 identical over 9 junction bases. The source material was blood. The TCR was taken from a woman in her twenties or thirties in good health. CDR3 loop: CASSQGQGGNQPQHF. The nucleotide sequence is given as TGCGCCAGCAGCCAAGGACAGGGGGGCAATCAGCCCCAGCATTTT.